Following are 26 T cell receptor beta chains from one sample sequenced in a study of shared clonotypes between healthy human individuals. TCRdb's copy holds only in-frame clones and misses some; the assay was immunoSEQ multiplex PCR. Of over a million clones detected, approximately 80% appear once; the ten largest clones hold roughly 0.55%. Material: memory CD4+ T cells from PBMCs. The subset here: CD45RA-negative fraction. The receptors here all came from a man aged 18 to 29 in good health. Some clones in this sample may be carry-over from other donors' samples.

The chain combines TRBV5-4 with TRBJ2-5, with D perhaps given as TRBD1 or TRBD2 (6 bases each). With 0 bases removed from V and 0 bases from J, the gap between germline ends came to 9 bases. The germline CDR1 and CDR2 sequences are SGHNT and YYREEE (reference sequence). The CDR3 extends over 15 amino acids. The CDR3 is CASSLVGGNQETQYF. The CDR3, as DNA: TGTGCCAGCAGCTTGGTAGGGGGGAACCAAGAGACCCAGTACTTC.

J is TRBJ2-1 and V is TRBV6-1; 7 positions agree with TRBD1. The ends lost 4 bases at V and 4 bases at J; junction bases unmatched: 10. The CDR3 extends over 16 amino acids. Germline V gives CDR1 MNHNS, CDR2 SASEGT. CDR3 region: CASSVVGTGAYNEQFF. The CDR3, as DNA: TGTGCCAGCAGTGTAGTTGGAACAGGGGCTTACAATGAGCAGTTCTTC.

V and J are TRBV5-1 and TRBJ2-3; TRBD2 might be the D (5 bases). The V gene lost 0 bases and the J gene lost 6 bases, with 14 bases spanning the gap. The germline gives CDR1 SGHRS, CDR2 YFSETQ. The CDR3 sequence is 15 residues long. The CDR3 protein is CASSLGPGLWDTQYF. The CDR3 DNA sequence: TGCGCCAGCAGCTTGGGTCCGGGGTTGTGGGATACGCAGTATTTT. The complete variable domain, with remaining parts taken from reference TRBV5-1 and TRBJ2-3, reads KAGVTQTPRYLIKTRGQQVTLSCSPISGHRSVSWYQQTPGQGLQFLFEYFSETQRNKGNFPGRFSGRQFSNSRSEMNVSTLELGDSALYLCASSLGPGLWDTQYFGPGTRLTVL.

The CDR3 loop reads CASSQGAGGLDEQFF. The CDR3 DNA is TGCGCCAGCAGCCAAGGCGCGGGAGGGCTGGATGAGCAGTTCTTC. This chain links TRBV4-1 with TRBJ2-1; 9 bases are a match to TRBD2. The germline CDR1 and CDR2 sequences are MGHRA and YSYEKL. CDR3 length: 15 amino acids. V lost 1 base to trimming and J lost 8 bases; unmatched junction nucleotides: 6.

V usage is TRBV6-5 and J usage is TRBJ2-4; D not resolved. This CDR3 has 16 residues. Germline V lookup: CDR1 MNHEY, CDR2 SVGAGI. With 0 bases removed from V and 0 bases from J, the gap between germline ends came to 9 bases. CDR3 bases: TGTGCCAGCAGTTACTCGACCCAGTTAGCCAAAAACATTCAGTACTTC. Residues: CASSYSTQLAKNIQYF.

This chain's CDR3 is CASSLRTNMNTEAFF. The CDR3 DNA sequence: TGCGCCAGCAGCCTACGGACAAATATGAACACTGAAGCTTTCTTT. The chain has TRBV5-1 and TRBJ1-1, with D maybe TRBD1 (5 bases). Germline V gene sequence: CDR1 SGHRS, CDR2 YFSETQ. The CDR3 is 15 amino acids. Deletions cut 4 bases from V and 0 bases from J, with 13 bases between.

The genes are TRBV28 and TRBJ1-3; D is ambiguous. CDR3 length: 13 amino acids. Trimming removed 5 bases from V and 5 bases from J, with 10 bases in between. Germline V CDR1 and CDR2: MDHEN, SYDVKM. Here the CDR3 reads CASSPSLRNTIYF. In DNA form, the CDR3 reads TGTGCCAGCAGTCCCAGTTTGCGAAACACCATATATTTT.

Remarks on this clone: Other nucleotide sequences in the sample specify the same CDR3. This rearrangement joins TRBV7-3 to TRBJ2-2; 13 positions match TRBD2. Per the germline V gene, CDR1 is SGHTA and CDR2 is FQGTGA. Germline trimming cut 3 bases from V and 5 bases from J; bases unmatched to any gene: 0. This CDR3 region has 15 residues. The CDR3 is CASSLGLAGTGELFF. CDR3 DNA sequence: TGTGCCAGCAGCTTGGGACTAGCGGGAACCGGGGAGCTGTTTTTT.

This chain uses TRBV28 with TRBJ2-7, with TRBD1 identical over 8 bases. This CDR3 region has 15 residues. The germline CDR1 and CDR2 sequences are MDHEN and SYDVKM. V was clipped by 5 bases and J by 4 bases; unmatched bases: 10. CDR3 loop: CASSRPGTGSYEQYF. DNA of the CDR3: TGTGCCAGCAGTCGCCCCGGGACAGGATCGTACGAGCAGTACTTC.

Points on this clone: Within the sample, other DNA sequences also encode this same CDR3. This chain uses TRBV19 with TRBJ2-7; D possibly corresponds to TRBD1 (6 bases). Trimming removed 3 bases from V and 4 bases from J, with 13 bases in between. Germline CDR1 LNHDA, CDR2 SQIVND (reference sequence). CDR3 length: 14 amino acids. The CDR3 spells CASSIRGSGYEQYF. The DNA of the CDR3 is TGTGCCAGTAGTATCAGGGGAAGTGGATACGAGCAGTACTTC.

The chain couples TRBV10-3 to TRBJ2-3; D tentatively reads TRBD1 or TRBD2 (5 bases each). The CDR3 runs 15 residues. V lost 3 bases, J lost 4 bases, and 14 bases lay in between. Germline V gene lookup returns CDR1 ENHRY and CDR2 SYGVKD. The CDR3 sequence is CAISDRWGRSDTQYF. The CDR3 nucleotides read TGTGCCATCAGTGATCGGTGGGGACGGTCAGATACGCAGTATTTT.

Concerning this clone: A much larger clone differs by one base, so this may be a read error. Other DNA sequences in the same sample also yield this CDR3. The chain uses TRBV2 and TRBJ2-1; TRBD2 aligns across 9 bases. V lost 6 bases, J lost 0 bases, and 3 bases stayed unmatched. Germline assignment: CDR1 SNHLY and CDR2 FYNNEI. The CDR3 runs 15 residues. The CDR3 sequence is CASRRGGSSYNEQFF. The DNA of the CDR3 is TGTGCCAGCAGGCGGGGGGGAAGCTCCTACAATGAGCAGTTCTTC.

The chain has TRBV5-4 and TRBJ2-3, with no clear D. This CDR3 is built from 13 residues. CDR1 and CDR2 (germline): SGHNT, YYREEE (reference sequence). The V gene lost 9 bases and the J gene lost 1 base, with 12 bases spanning the gap. CDR3 bases: TGTGCCACCAATCCCTGGGGCACAGATACGCAGTATTTT. This encodes CATNPWGTDTQYF.

The V and J genes are TRBV28 and TRBJ1-3; D might be TRBD1 (5 bases). The CDR3 extends over 15 amino acids. The V and J ends lost 3 bases and 1 base respectively, with 10 bases between them. Germline values: CDR1 MDHEN, CDR2 SYDVKM. CDR3 in amino acids: CASSFTSGSGNTIYF. The CDR3 bases are TGTGCCAGCAGTTTTACCTCAGGGTCTGGAAACACCATATATTTT. Variable domain in full (rest from reference TRBV28 and TRBJ1-3): DVKVTQSSRYLVKRTGEKVFLECVQDMDHENMFWYRQDPGLGLRLIYFSYDVKMKEKGDIPEGYSVSREKKERFSLILESASTNQTSMYLCASSFTSGSGNTIYFGEGSWLTVV.

The sample holds one count of this clone. V is TRBV7-2 and J is TRBJ1-3; no clear D gene. V was shortened by 1 base and J by 0 bases, with 13 bases between the two germline ends. The CDR3 sequence is 17 residues long. Germline V lookup: CDR1 SGHTA, CDR2 FQGNSA. In nucleotides, the CDR3 is TGTGCCAGCAGCTTAGTTGCCACTGCTGGCTCTGGAAACACCATATATTTT. This translates into CASSLVATAGSGNTIYF.

V usage is TRBV6-6 and J usage is TRBJ2-7; 10 nucleotides align to TRBD1. V trimming: 7 bases; J trimming: 4 bases; junction bases outside the gene matches: 1. CDR3 length equals 12 residues. From germline, CDR1 is MNHNY and CDR2 SVGAGI (reference sequence). The CDR3 nucleotides are TGTGCCAGCATGGGACAGGGGTACGAGCAGTACTTC. Residues: CASMGQGYEQYF.

This rearrangement joins TRBV7-3 to TRBJ1-1; TRBD1 agrees at 7 bases. The CDR3 is made up of 14 amino acids. J lost 4 bases, V lost 5 bases, and 7 bases had no gene match. The germline CDR1 and CDR2 sequences are SGHTA and FQGTGA. The CDR3 DNA follows: TGTGCCAGCAGCAATACAGGGGTTGTCACTGAAGCTTTCTTT. Its translation: CASSNTGVVTEAFF.

Many counts were recorded for this clone. Other DNA sequences from this sample encode an identical CDR3 as well. The chain carries TRBV7-9 and TRBJ2-5; D ambiguous. CDR3 length: 13 residues. Germline V gene lookup returns CDR1 SEHNR and CDR2 FQNEAQ (reference sequence). Trimming took off 6 bases at V and 2 bases at J, with 10 bases between the two ends. CDR3 sequence: CASRHRTQETQYF. The CDR3 DNA reads as TGTGCCAGCAGACACCGGACGCAAGAGACCCAGTACTTC.

The chain carries TRBV5-1 and TRBJ2-2; no clear D. The CDR3 covers 17 residues. The ends were cut back, 2 bases at V and 5 bases at J, with 19 bases in the middle. Looked up from germline, CDR1 is SGHRS and CDR2 is YFSETQ. CDR3 DNA sequence: TGCGCCAGCAGCTTTCGGATGGCCCCCCTGGGGACCGGGGAGCTGTTTTTT. This translates into CASSFRMAPLGTGELFF. The variable domain in full, with the rest retrieved from reference TRBV5-1 and TRBJ2-2, is KAGVTQTPRYLIKTRGQQVTLSCSPISGHRSVSWYQQTPGQGLQFLFEYFSETQRNKGNFPGRFSGRQFSNSRSEMNVSTLELGDSALYLCASSFRMAPLGTGELFFGEGSRLTVL.

V and J are TRBV4-1 and TRBJ2-3; possibly TRBD2 for D (6 bases). Germline CDR1 reads MGHRA; CDR2 reads YSYEKL. Trimming left V 1 base short and J 6 bases short, with 14 bases between. The CDR3 runs 15 residues. CDR3 sequence reads: CASSQGDSATDTQYF. CDR3 in DNA: TGCGCCAGCAGCCAAGGGGACTCGGCTACCGATACGCAGTATTTT.

V and J are TRBV11-3 and TRBJ2-2; D perhaps matches TRBD1 (6 bases). The CDR3 contains 13 residues. Trimming removed 4 bases at V and 5 bases at J, with 8 bases between. CDR1 SGHNT and CDR2 YENEEA come from the germline V gene. The CDR3 DNA follows: TGTGCCAGCAGCTCTGACAGGACCGGGGAGCTGTTTTTT. This encodes CASSSDRTGELFF.

The chain joins TRBV7-2 to TRBJ1-4; TRBD1 is a possible D gene (5 bases). The CDR3 is 15 amino acids. V was cut by 5 bases and J by 1 base, with 11 bases left in between. CDR1 SGHTA and CDR2 FQGNSA come from the germline V gene. In DNA, the CDR3 is TGTGCCAGCAGCCCAGATGGGGGAACTAATGAAAAACTGTTTTTT. Protein product: CASSPDGGTNEKLFF.

The V gene is TRBV6-1, the J gene TRBJ2-7, with D possibly being TRBD1 or TRBD2 (5 bases each). CDR3 length equals 14 residues. The V gene lost 0 bases and the J gene lost 0 bases, with 6 bases spanning the gap. Germline V gene sequence: CDR1 MNHNS, CDR2 SASEGT. The CDR3 DNA is TGTGCCAGCAGTGAAGCGGGGGTCTCCTACGAGCAGTACTTC. Its translation: CASSEAGVSYEQYF.

On this clone itself: This sample includes further DNA sequences coding for the same CDR3. The rearrangement uses TRBV2 and TRBJ1-5, with D unresolved. Trimming stripped 4 bases from V and 2 bases from J, with 6 bases between. Per germline, CDR1 SNHLY and CDR2 FYNNEI. CDR3 length: 13 residues. The CDR3 here is CASSGLGNQPQHF. The CDR3 nucleotides are TGTGCCAGCAGTGGGCTCGGCAATCAGCCCCAGCATTTT. Supplemented by reference TRBV2 and TRBJ1-5, the full variable domain reads EPEVTQTPSHQVTQMGQEVILRCVPISNHLYFYWYRQILGQKVEFLVSFYNNEISEKSEIFDDQFSVERPDGSNFTLKIRSTKLEDSAMYFCASSGLGNQPQHFGDGTRLSIL.

This clone was seen a single time. The chain has TRBV2 and TRBJ2-7, with D unclear. Trimming stripped 8 bases from V and 3 bases from J, with 8 bases between. The germline CDR1 and CDR2 sequences are SNHLY and FYNNEI. This CDR3 region has 11 residues. CDR3 region: CASSLFYEQYF. The CDR3, as DNA: TGTGCCAGCTCCCTTTTCTACGAGCAGTACTTC.

This clone was counted between two and nine times. Other DNA sequences in the sample encode the same CDR3. V is TRBV29-1 and J is TRBJ1-1, with TRBD1 as a possible D gene (5 bases). The CDR3 is 11 amino acids. Germline CDR1 and CDR2: SQVTM and ANQGSEA. Trimming took off 3 bases at V and 6 bases at J, with 8 bases between the two ends. The CDR3 DNA is TGCAGCGTTGACCGGGGCGCTGAAGCTTTCTTT. It encodes CSVDRGAEAFF.